This TCR beta chain was sequenced for a study of OX40 agonist ivuxolimab in advanced cancers. The CDR3 spans 15 residues. The V gene lost 0 bases and the J gene lost 5 bases, with 14 bases spanning the gap. Germline V gene lookup returns CDR1 SGHTA and CDR2 FQGTGA. Points from the study as a whole: Certain nonresponding patients likewise had low normalized T-cell clonal expansion. Partial responders at 0.1-3.0 mg/kg had among the lowest clonal expansion. CD4+ and CD8+ T cells in blood underwent clonal expansion by week 6 at 0.1 to 3.0 mg/kg. Expanded peripheral T-cell antigen specificity went undetermined.

This clone appeared a single time. The antigen is not known. TCRdb keeps only in-frame clones here, not all; method: immunoSEQ multiplex PCR. The sample lists over 70,000 clones, roughly 83% seen once, with approximately 6.9% in the top ten. Sequences were derived from CD4+ or CD8+ T cells sorted from blood, sampled in a trial of the OX40 agonist ivuxolimab. The J gene is TRBJ2-7, the V gene TRBV7-3; perhaps TRBD2 as D (6 bases). The clonotype was recovered from an adult with an advanced solid tumor such as melanoma, head and neck, liver or kidney cancer. The CDR3 loop is CASSLTGGERNEQYF. Written as DNA, the CDR3 is TGTGCCAGCAGCTTAACAGGAGGGGAGAGGAACGAGCAGTACTTC.